This is a list of T cell receptor beta chains from one sample in a study of blood T cells in healthy people across ages. TCRdb processed the 5' RACE reads anew with MiXCR; each CDR3 protein has one entry. Of 790,000 or so distinct CDR3 sequences listed, roughly 50% are singletons. The sample comprised blood. These receptors originate from a man in his forties in good health. The conserved cysteine and the conserved F or W are not part of the CDR3 here. Fields, in order: J gene, V gene, CDR3 protein.

J gene: TRBJ2-3
V gene: TRBV24-1
CDR3 protein: ATSGRDPTDTQY

J gene: TRBJ2-5
V gene: TRBV12-3/TRBV12-4
CDR3 protein: ASSLGYRETQY

J gene: TRBJ2-7
V gene: TRBV12-5
CDR3 protein: ASGLQGYEQY

J gene: TRBJ2-7
V gene: TRBV18
CDR3 protein: ASSPGLAGFVLYEQY

J gene: TRBJ2-7
V gene: TRBV24-1
CDR3 protein: ATSEDWDRSDEQY

J gene: TRBJ1-2
V gene: TRBV4-1
CDR3 protein: ASSQRTGDGYT

J gene: TRBJ2-3
V gene: TRBV4-2
CDR3 protein: ASSPGASGRAGDTQY

J gene: TRBJ1-2
V gene: TRBV20-1
CDR3 protein: SASPPRKWGGYT

J gene: TRBJ1-5
V gene: TRBV21-1
CDR3 protein: ASSNRPLGGNQPQH

J gene: TRBJ2-1
V gene: TRBV11-2
CDR3 protein: ASSLDPASGGNEQF

J gene: TRBJ2-5
V gene: TRBV12-3/TRBV12-4
CDR3 protein: ASSLRQSRREQY

J gene: TRBJ1-2
V gene: TRBV12-3/TRBV12-4
CDR3 protein: ASSLNEGSGGYT

J gene: TRBJ2-5
V gene: TRBV30
CDR3 protein: AWNRQTQETQY

J gene: TRBJ2-1
V gene: TRBV28
CDR3 protein: ASSFRASGSSYNEQF

J gene: TRBJ2-3
V gene: TRBV20-1
CDR3 protein: SARGLAGSTDTQY

J gene: TRBJ1-1
V gene: TRBV20-1
CDR3 protein: SAPGRLEAF

J gene: TRBJ2-1
V gene: TRBV11-3
CDR3 protein: ASSSIRGSSYNEQF

J gene: TRBJ1-1
V gene: TRBV29-1
CDR3 protein: SVVRGTEAF

J gene: TRBJ2-3
V gene: TRBV13
CDR3 protein: ASSLSGRAFDPITDTQY

J gene: TRBJ1-1
V gene: TRBV5-1
CDR3 protein: ASSSLQGSNTEAF

J gene: TRBJ1-2
V gene: TRBV6-2/TRBV6-3
CDR3 protein: ASSRQVNYGYT

J gene: TRBJ2-5
V gene: TRBV10-3
CDR3 protein: AIRGTSGRKQETQY

J gene: TRBJ2-3
V gene: TRBV12-3/TRBV12-4
CDR3 protein: ASGGGPADTQY

J gene: TRBJ1-1
V gene: TRBV11-2
CDR3 protein: ASSSNVQRNTEAF

J gene: TRBJ2-1
V gene: TRBV7-2
CDR3 protein: ALSGLYNEQF

J gene: TRBJ2-5
V gene: TRBV20-1
CDR3 protein: SARVWQQETQY

J gene: TRBJ2-5
V gene: TRBV20-1
CDR3 protein: NASGQGARRETQY

J gene: TRBJ2-7
V gene: TRBV27
CDR3 protein: ASSYLMTGTGYYEQY

J gene: TRBJ2-5
V gene: TRBV20-1
CDR3 protein: SARETDHQETQY

J gene: TRBJ1-4
V gene: TRBV14
CDR3 protein: ASSRRETAKKLF

J gene: TRBJ2-1
V gene: TRBV5-1
CDR3 protein: ASSTEVVGNNEQF

J gene: TRBJ2-7
V gene: TRBV28
CDR3 protein: ASRPGGGVGEQY

J gene: TRBJ2-1
V gene: TRBV5-1
CDR3 protein: ASSLDPSGFGNEQF

J gene: TRBJ1-2
V gene: TRBV25-1
CDR3 protein: ASSDLLYGYT

J gene: TRBJ1-1
V gene: TRBV12-3/TRBV12-4
CDR3 protein: ASRKGPEAF

J gene: TRBJ2-3
V gene: TRBV27
CDR3 protein: ASSPSISPNTPERDTQY

J gene: TRBJ2-7
V gene: TRBV24-1
CDR3 protein: ATSPATFPYEQY

J gene: TRBJ2-7
V gene: TRBV6-6
CDR3 protein: ASSGQGIDYEQY

J gene: TRBJ2-1
V gene: TRBV7-9
CDR3 protein: ASNLEPGEQF

J gene: TRBJ2-6
V gene: TRBV6-1
CDR3 protein: ASSEPSEGSGANVLT

J gene: TRBJ1-1
V gene: TRBV12-5
CDR3 protein: ASGTGGTEAF

J gene: TRBJ2-1
V gene: TRBV6-6
CDR3 protein: PGRGAGGSPNEQF

J gene: TRBJ2-7
V gene: TRBV6-2/TRBV6-3
CDR3 protein: ASSPIAYEQY

J gene: TRBJ2-3
V gene: TRBV20-1
CDR3 protein: SARAVSGGTNTDTQY

J gene: TRBJ1-2
V gene: TRBV7-2
CDR3 protein: ASSRDRGPVDGYT

J gene: TRBJ1-5
V gene: TRBV2
CDR3 protein: ASSMTGKGNQPQH